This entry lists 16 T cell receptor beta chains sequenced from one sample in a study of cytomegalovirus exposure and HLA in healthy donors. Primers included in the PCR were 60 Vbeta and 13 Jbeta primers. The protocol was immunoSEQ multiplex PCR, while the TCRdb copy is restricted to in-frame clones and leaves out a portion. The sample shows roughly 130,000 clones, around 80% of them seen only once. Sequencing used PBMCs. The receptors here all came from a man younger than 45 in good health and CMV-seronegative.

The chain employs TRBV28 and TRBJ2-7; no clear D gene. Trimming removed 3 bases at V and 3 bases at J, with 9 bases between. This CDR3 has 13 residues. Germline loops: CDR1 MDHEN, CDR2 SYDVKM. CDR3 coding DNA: TGTGCCAGCAGTTTTCACAGCAACTACGAGCAGTACTTC. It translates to CASSFHSNYEQYF. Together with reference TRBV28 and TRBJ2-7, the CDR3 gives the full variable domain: DVKVTQSSRYLVKRTGEKVFLECVQDMDHENMFWYRQDPGLGLRLIYFSYDVKMKEKGDIPEGYSVSREKKERFSLILESASTNQTSMYLCASSFHSNYEQYFGPGTRLTVT.

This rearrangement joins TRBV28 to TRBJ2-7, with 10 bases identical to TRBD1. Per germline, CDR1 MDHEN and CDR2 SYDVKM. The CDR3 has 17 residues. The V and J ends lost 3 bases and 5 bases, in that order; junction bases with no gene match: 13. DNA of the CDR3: TGTGCCAGCAGTTTTTACCCTCCGGGACAGGGGCCCCACGAGCAGTACTTC. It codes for CASSFYPPGQGPHEQYF.

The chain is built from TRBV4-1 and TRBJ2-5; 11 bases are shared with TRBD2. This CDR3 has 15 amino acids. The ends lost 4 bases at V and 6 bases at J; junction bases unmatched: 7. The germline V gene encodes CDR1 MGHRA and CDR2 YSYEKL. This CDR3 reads CASSPIAGGPKTQYF. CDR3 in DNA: TGCGCCAGCAGCCCTATAGCGGGGGGGCCGAAGACCCAGTACTTC.

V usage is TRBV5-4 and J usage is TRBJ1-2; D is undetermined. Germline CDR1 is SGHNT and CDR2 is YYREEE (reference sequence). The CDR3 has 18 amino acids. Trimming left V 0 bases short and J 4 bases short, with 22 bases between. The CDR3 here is CASSLEEVGRALGYGYTF. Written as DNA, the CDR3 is TGTGCCAGCAGCTTGGAAGAGGTAGGGAGGGCGTTAGGCTATGGCTACACCTTC.

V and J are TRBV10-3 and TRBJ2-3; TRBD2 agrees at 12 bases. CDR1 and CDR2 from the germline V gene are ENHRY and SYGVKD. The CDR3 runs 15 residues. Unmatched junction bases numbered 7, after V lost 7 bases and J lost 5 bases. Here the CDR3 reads CAINPSGGAIDTQYF. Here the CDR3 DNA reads TGTGCCATCAACCCTAGCGGGGGGGCGATAGATACGCAGTATTTT.

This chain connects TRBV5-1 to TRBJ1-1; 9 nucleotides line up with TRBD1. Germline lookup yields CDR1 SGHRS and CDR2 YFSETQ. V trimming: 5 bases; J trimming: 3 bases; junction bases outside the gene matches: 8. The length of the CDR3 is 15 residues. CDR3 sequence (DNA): TGCGCCAGCAGTCCCGGGACAGGGAGATACACTGAAGCTTTCTTT. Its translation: CASSPGTGRYTEAFF.

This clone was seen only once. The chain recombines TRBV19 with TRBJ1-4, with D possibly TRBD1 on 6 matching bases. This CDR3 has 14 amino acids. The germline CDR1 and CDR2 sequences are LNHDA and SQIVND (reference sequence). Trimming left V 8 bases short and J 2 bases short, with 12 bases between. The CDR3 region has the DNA TGTGCCAGTTCGAACAGGGCCACTAATGAAAAACTGTTTTTT. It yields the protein CASSNRATNEKLFF.

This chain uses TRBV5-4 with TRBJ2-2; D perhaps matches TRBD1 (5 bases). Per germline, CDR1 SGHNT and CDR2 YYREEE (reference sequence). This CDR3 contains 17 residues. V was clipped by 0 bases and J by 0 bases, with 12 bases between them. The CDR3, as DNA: TGTGCCAGCAGCTTGGTTTATGGGGCTACGAACACCGGGGAGCTGTTTTTT. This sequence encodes CASSLVYGATNTGELFF.

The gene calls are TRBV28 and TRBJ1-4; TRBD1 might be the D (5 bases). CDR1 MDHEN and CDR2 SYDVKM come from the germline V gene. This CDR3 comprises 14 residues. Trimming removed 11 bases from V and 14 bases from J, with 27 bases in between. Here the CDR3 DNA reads TGTGCCTGTCGCCGGGACTCCAACCAAAAGACGCTGTTTTTT. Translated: CACRRDSNQKTLFF.

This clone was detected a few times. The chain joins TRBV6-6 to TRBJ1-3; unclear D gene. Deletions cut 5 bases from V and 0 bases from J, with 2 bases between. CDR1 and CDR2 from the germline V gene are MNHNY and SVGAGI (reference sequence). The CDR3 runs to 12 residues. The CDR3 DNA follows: TGTGCCAGCAGTCGCTCTGGAAACACCATATATTTT. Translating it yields CASSRSGNTIYF.

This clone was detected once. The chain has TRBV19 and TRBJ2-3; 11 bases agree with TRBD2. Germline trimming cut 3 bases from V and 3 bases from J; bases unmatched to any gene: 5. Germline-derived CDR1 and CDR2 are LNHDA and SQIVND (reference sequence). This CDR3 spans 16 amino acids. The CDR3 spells CASSIRRLAGTDTQYF. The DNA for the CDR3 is TGTGCCAGTAGTATCCGAAGACTAGCGGGGACAGATACGCAGTATTTT.

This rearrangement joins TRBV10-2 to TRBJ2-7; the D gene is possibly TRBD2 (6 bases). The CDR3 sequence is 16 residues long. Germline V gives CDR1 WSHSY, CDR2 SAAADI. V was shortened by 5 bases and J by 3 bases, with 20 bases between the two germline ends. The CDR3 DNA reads TGCGCCAGCAGTAAGACAATAGCGGAGGTAAGCTACGAGCAGTACTTC. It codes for CASSKTIAEVSYEQYF.

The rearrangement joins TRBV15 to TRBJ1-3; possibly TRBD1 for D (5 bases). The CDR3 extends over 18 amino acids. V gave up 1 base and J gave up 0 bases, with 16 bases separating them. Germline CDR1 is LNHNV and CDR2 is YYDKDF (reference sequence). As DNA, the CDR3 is TGTGCCACCAGCAGAGGCGGGGCACTCACCCTCTCTGGAAACACCATATATTTT. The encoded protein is CATSRGGALTLSGNTIYF.

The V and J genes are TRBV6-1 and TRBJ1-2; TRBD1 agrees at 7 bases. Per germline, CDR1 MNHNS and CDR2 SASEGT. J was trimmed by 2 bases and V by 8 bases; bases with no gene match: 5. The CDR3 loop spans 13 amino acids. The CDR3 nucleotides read TGTGCCAGCGGGACAGCCGAAAACTATGGCTACACCTTC. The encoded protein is CASGTAENYGYTF.

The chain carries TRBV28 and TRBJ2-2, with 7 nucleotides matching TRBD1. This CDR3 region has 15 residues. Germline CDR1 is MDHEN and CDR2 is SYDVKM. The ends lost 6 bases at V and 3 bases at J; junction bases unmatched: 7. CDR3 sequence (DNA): TGTGCCAGCAGAATAAGGACAGGATACACCGGGGAGCTGTTTTTT. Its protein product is CASRIRTGYTGELFF.

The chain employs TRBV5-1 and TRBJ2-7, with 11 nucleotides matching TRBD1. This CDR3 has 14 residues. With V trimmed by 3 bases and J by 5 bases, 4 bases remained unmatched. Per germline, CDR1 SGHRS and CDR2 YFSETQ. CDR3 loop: CASSWTGGGDEQYF. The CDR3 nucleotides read TGCGCCAGCAGCTGGACAGGGGGCGGAGACGAGCAGTACTTC. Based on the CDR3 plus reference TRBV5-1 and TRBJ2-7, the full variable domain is KAGVTQTPRYLIKTRGQQVTLSCSPISGHRSVSWYQQTPGQGLQFLFEYFSETQRNKGNFPGRFSGRQFSNSRSEMNVSTLELGDSALYLCASSWTGGGDEQYFGPGTRLTVT.